Shown below are 29 T cell receptor beta chains from a single sample sequenced in a study of CD8 T cells in Susac syndrome. Reverse transcription of about 0.45 to 1 ug RNA used random hexamers. TCRdb re-called the immunoSEQ multiplex PCR reads through MiXCR, storing one row per CDR3 protein. Counted here are approximately 100,000 distinct CDR3 sequences, less than 95% occurring once; the ten biggest clones make up about 0.41%. The sample taken for sequencing was CD8+ T cells from PBMCs. The receptors here all came from a human donor with Susac syndrome.

The CDR3, as DNA: TGTGCCAGCACCCTGTGGGGGTCTGACTATGGCTACACCTTC. Its translation: CASTLWGSDYGYTF. The genes are TRBV12-3 or TRBV12-4 and TRBJ1-2, with a tentative D call TRBD1 (5 bases). The CDR3 totals 14 residues. V lost 7 bases and J lost 3, with 15 bases in between.

This clonotype was seen a single time. This sequence joins TRBV15 and TRBJ2-7; a possible D gene is TRBD2 (6 bases). The CDR3 runs to 14 residues. Germline-derived CDR1 and CDR2 are LNHNV and YYDKDF (reference sequence). Trimming took off 4 bases at V and 3 bases at J, with 13 bases between the two ends. The CDR3: CATSTGQGGYEQYF. Written as DNA, the CDR3 is TGTGCCACCAGCACTGGCCAGGGAGGCTACGAGCAGTACTTC.

As DNA, the CDR3 is TGTGCCAGCAGCTTAGCCCGGGACCCTGGGAGCCAGCCCCAGCATTTT. Encoded protein: CASSLARDPGSQPQHF. This chain joins TRBV7-8 and TRBJ1-5, with a tentative D call TRBD1 (5 bases). The V end was cut by 0 bases, the J end by 7 bases, with 16 bases between. The CDR3 has 16 residues. Germline CDR1 reads SGHVS; CDR2 reads FQNEAQ. The full variable domain, with the rest looked up from reference TRBV7-8 and TRBJ1-5, is GAGVSQSPRYKVAKRGQDVALRCDPISGHVSLFWYQQALGQGPEFLTYFQNEAQLDKSGLPSDRFFAERPEGSVSTLKIQRTQQEDSAVYLCASSLARDPGSQPQHFGDGTRLSIL.

The chain is built from TRBV20-1 and TRBJ1-5, with 9 bases that match TRBD1. The V segment lost 3 bases and the J segment 3 bases; nucleotides outside the gene matches: 6. Germline lookup yields CDR1 DFQATT and CDR2 SNEGSKA (reference sequence). CDR3 length: 15 residues. CDR3 in amino acids: CSARSGQGDNQPQHF. The CDR3 nucleotides are TGCAGTGCTAGGTCGGGACAGGGCGACAATCAGCCCCAGCATTTT.

The chain uses TRBV6-5 and TRBJ2-7; 9 nucleotides match TRBD1. V was clipped by 5 bases and J by 3 bases; unmatched bases: 5. The germline CDR1 and CDR2 sequences are MNHEY and SVGAGI. CDR3 length equals 14 residues. CDR3 protein: CASSTGTGNYEQYF. In DNA form, the CDR3 reads TGTGCCAGCAGTACCGGGACAGGGAACTACGAGCAGTACTTC.

The CDR3 nucleotides read TGTGCCAGCAGTCCATATGGCCCGACAGGGCTAGTCGTCGGGGAGCTGTTTTTT. Translation: CASSPYGPTGLVVGELFF. The V gene is TRBV28, the J gene TRBJ2-2; 7 bases map to TRBD1. J was trimmed by 7 bases and V by 5 bases; bases with no gene match: 19. The CDR3 extends over 18 amino acids. Germline V gene lookup returns CDR1 MDHEN and CDR2 SYDVKM.

The rearrangement links TRBV4-1 to TRBJ2-7; 7 bases are shared with TRBD1. This CDR3 region has 15 residues. The J segment lost 3 bases and the V segment lost 4 bases, leaving 9 bases of the junction unmatched. Germline lookup yields CDR1 MGHRA and CDR2 YSYEKL. The CDR3 is CASSPSGTEHYEQYF. CDR3 coding DNA: TGCGCCAGCAGCCCCTCCGGGACAGAGCACTACGAGCAGTACTTC.

DNA for the CDR3: TGTGCCAGCAGCCGAGAAGATTACTCCTACAATGAGCAGTTCTTC. This sequence encodes CASSREDYSYNEQFF. The chain couples TRBV14 to TRBJ2-1; D not certain. Germline V gene sequence: CDR1 SGHDN, CDR2 FVKESK. Trimming took off 4 bases at V and 0 bases at J, with 10 bases between the two ends. The CDR3 totals 15 residues.

This chain links TRBV27 with TRBJ2-5, with TRBD1 matching over 9 bases. The CDR3 runs to 13 residues. J lost 4 bases, V lost 8 bases, and 5 bases had no gene match. Germline CDR1 reads MNHEY; CDR2 reads SMNVEV (reference sequence). The CDR3 here is CASRTGVSETQYF. CDR3 in DNA: TGTGCCAGCCGGACAGGGGTGTCAGAGACCCAGTACTTC.

The CDR3 DNA sequence: TGTGCCAGCAGCCAAGAACTATATGGCTACACCTTC. Its translation is CASSQELYGYTF. The chain has TRBV9 and TRBJ1-2; D remains unclear. The germline gives CDR1 SGDLS, CDR2 YYNGEE. The V end lost 4 bases, the J end lost 5 bases, and 9 bases lay between the germline ends. The CDR3 covers 12 residues.

Here the CDR3 DNA reads TGCAGTGTTATGCGAACAGGGCAAGGGAGCTATGGCTACACCTTC. Translation gives CSVMRTGQGSYGYTF. The chain recombines TRBV20-1 with TRBJ1-2; D perhaps matches TRBD1 (6 bases). The CDR3 is made up of 15 amino acids. The V gene lost 7 bases and the J gene lost 4 bases, with 22 bases spanning the gap. Germline V gene data show CDR1 as DFQATT and CDR2 as SNEGSKA (reference sequence).

The V call is TRBV27, the J call TRBJ1-6; 9 nucleotides align to TRBD1. The CDR3 has 16 amino acids. Losses at the gene ends were 0 bases for V and 7 bases for J; bases not matched to a gene: 4. Germline V gene lookup returns CDR1 MNHEY and CDR2 SMNVEV (reference sequence). The CDR3 sequence: CASSLSTGGGNSPLHF. The CDR3 DNA sequence: TGTGCCAGCAGTTTATCAACAGGGGGCGGGAATTCACCCCTCCACTTT.

On this clonotype itself: The junction shows a germline mismatch at one end, possibly a read error. The rearrangement links TRBV29-1 to TRBJ1-1; D is ambiguous. CDR1 is SQVTM and CDR2 is ANQGSEA in the germline V gene. This CDR3 region has 13 residues. CDR3 loop: CSVEPGTNTEVFF. CDR3 bases: TGCAGCGTAGAACCGGGAACAAACACTGAAGTTTTCTTT. Supplemented by reference TRBV29-1 and TRBJ1-1, the full variable domain reads SAVISQKPSRDICQRGTSLTIQCQVDSQVTMMFWYRQQPGQSLTLIATANQGSEATYESGFVIDKFPISRPNLTFSTLTVSNMSPEDSSIYLCSVEPGTNTEVFFGQGTRLTVV.

The V gene is TRBV6-4, the J gene TRBJ1-5; D is undetermined. V gave up 6 bases and J gave up 0 bases, with 12 bases separating them. The CDR3 spans 15 residues. The germline V gene has CDR1 MRHNA and CDR2 SNTAGT. The CDR3 here is CASREDGLSNQPQHF. In DNA form, the CDR3 reads TGTGCCAGCAGGGAGGACGGCCTTAGCAATCAGCCCCAGCATTTT.

The chain has TRBV5-1 and TRBJ1-1, with a weak D call TRBD1 (5 bases). This CDR3 has 16 residues. Germline V gene sequence: CDR1 SGHRS, CDR2 YFSETQ. V lost 1 base and J 2 bases, leaving 15 bases between the germline ends. The CDR3 spells CASSLSVGTENTEAFF. CDR3 coding DNA: TGCGCCAGCAGCTTGAGCGTTGGGACTGAAAACACTGAAGCTTTCTTT.

V is TRBV18 and J is TRBJ1-6; D not certain. Germline V gene sequence: CDR1 KGHSH, CDR2 LQKENI. The CDR3 is 16 amino acids. Trimming stripped 2 bases from V and 7 bases from J, with 15 bases between. The CDR3 here is CASSPRERELNSPLHF. The CDR3 nucleotides read TGTGCCAGCTCACCAAGGGAGAGAGAATTGAATTCACCCCTCCACTTT.

The table lists this clonotype with a count of one. The rearrangement uses TRBV9 and TRBJ2-1, with 10 bases matching TRBD2. The germline V gene has CDR1 SGDLS and CDR2 YYNGEE. Losses at the gene ends were 0 bases for V and 7 bases for J; bases not matched to a gene: 4. There are 15 residues in the CDR3. CDR3 amino acids: CASSVDSGGTNEQFF. Written as DNA, the CDR3 is TGTGCCAGCAGCGTAGATAGCGGGGGGACAAATGAGCAGTTCTTC. Based on the CDR3 plus reference TRBV9 and TRBJ2-1, the full variable domain is DSGVTQTPKHLITATGQRVTLRCSPRSGDLSVYWYQQSLDQGLQFLIQYYNGEERAKGNILERFSAQQFPDLHSELNLSSLELGDSALYFCASSVDSGGTNEQFFGPGTRLTVL.

The chain couples TRBV2 to TRBJ2-5; no reliable D call. With 3 bases removed from V and 2 bases from J, the gap between germline ends came to 7 bases. CDR3 length: 13 residues. CDR1 is SNHLY, CDR2 FYNNEI, per germline. The CDR3 DNA follows: TGTGCCAGCAGTGACCCCGAGCAAGAGACCCAGTACTTC. Protein product: CASSDPEQETQYF.

The chain carries TRBV3-1 and TRBJ1-1, with 7 nucleotides matching TRBD1. Germline V gene lookup returns CDR1 LGHDT and CDR2 YNNKEL (reference sequence). V was clipped by 0 bases and J by 5 bases; unmatched bases: 9. CDR3 length: 16 residues. CDR3 nucleotide sequence: TGTGCCAGCAGCCAAGATATATGGACAGGCGGTACTGAAGCTTTCTTT. Protein: CASSQDIWTGGTEAFF.

The chain combines TRBV5-4 with TRBJ2-5, with D tentatively TRBD2 (6 bases). Germline CDR1 is SGHNT and CDR2 is YYREEE (reference sequence). Trimming removed 4 bases from V and 4 bases from J, with 14 bases in between. The CDR3 spans 14 residues. CDR3 bases: TGTGCCAGCAGCGCTCGGACTACCAGAGAGACCCAGTACTTC. This gives the protein CASSARTTRETQYF.

The chain employs TRBV15 and TRBJ2-5; 14 bases align to TRBD2. Germline values: CDR1 LNHNV, CDR2 YYDKDF (reference sequence). The CDR3 has 16 residues. Unmatched junction bases numbered 7, after V lost 5 bases and J lost 5 bases. In DNA form, the CDR3 reads TGTGCCACCAGCTCCCGACTAGCGGGGGGGCCGGAGACCCAGTACTTC. This translates into CATSSRLAGGPETQYF.

The J gene is TRBJ1-1, the V gene TRBV20-1; D remains unclear. Germline assignment: CDR1 DFQATT and CDR2 SNEGSKA (reference sequence). The V and J ends lost 1 base and 1 base respectively, with 13 bases between them. This CDR3 is 15 amino acids long. CDR3 region: CSARVSPESNTEAFF. CDR3 nucleotide sequence: TGCAGTGCTAGAGTTAGTCCGGAGTCGAACACTGAAGCTTTCTTT.

The CDR3 nucleotides are TGCGCCAGCAGCCAAGCCAGGGACTATGAAAAACTGTTTTTT. As protein: CASSQARDYEKLFF. V usage is TRBV4-1 and J usage is TRBJ1-4, with D perhaps TRBD1 (5 bases). V was shortened by 1 base and J by 6 bases, with 9 bases between the two germline ends. Germline V gene data show CDR1 as MGHRA and CDR2 as YSYEKL. The CDR3 has 14 residues.

The J gene is TRBJ1-6, the V gene TRBV5-5; D gene uncertain. Germline V gives CDR1 SGHKS, CDR2 YYEKEE (reference sequence). V was cut by 1 base and J by 7 bases, with 15 bases left in between. This CDR3 spans 16 amino acids. CDR3 region: CASSLRLIWQNSPLHF. The CDR3, as DNA: TGTGCCAGCAGCTTGCGACTCATATGGCAGAATTCACCCCTCCACTTT.

This chain joins TRBV19 and TRBJ1-5; tentative D call: TRBD1 (5 bases). CDR1 and CDR2 (germline): LNHDA, SQIVND (reference sequence). The CDR3 sequence is 14 residues long. V dropped 2 bases and J dropped 9 bases, with 14 bases sitting between them. This chain's CDR3 is CASSIQGEFAPQHF. The CDR3 DNA sequence: TGTGCCAGTAGTATACAGGGAGAGTTCGCGCCCCAGCATTTT.

The genes are TRBV11-2 and TRBJ1-1; the match to TRBD1 covers 7 bases. V lost 7 bases and J lost 4; bases outside the gene matches: 6. The CDR3 length is 13 residues. Per the germline V gene, CDR1 is SGHAT and CDR2 is FQNNGV. The CDR3 loop is CASKGADGTEAFF. CDR3 coding DNA: TGTGCCAGCAAGGGGGCCGATGGCACTGAAGCTTTCTTT.

The chain combines TRBV5-4 with TRBJ2-3, with D tentatively TRBD1 (7 bases). Trimming took 6 bases from V and 10 from J, leaving 18 bases between them. The CDR3 runs to 13 residues. The germline V gene encodes CDR1 SGHNT and CDR2 YYREEE (reference sequence). DNA for the CDR3: TGTGCCAGCACCCTTGACAGGGAGGTAGCGCAGTATTTT. This gives the protein CASTLDREVAQYF.

The chain uses TRBV29-1 and TRBJ2-1, with 13 bases that match TRBD2. This CDR3 is 15 amino acids long. After removal of 3 bases from V and 8 bases from J, the junction contained 7 bases not matched to a gene. From germline, CDR1 is SQVTM and CDR2 ANQGSEA. CDR3 nucleotide sequence: TGCAGCGTTGATTATGGGACTAGCGGGGCCCATGAGCAGTTCTTC. Translation gives CSVDYGTSGAHEQFF.

This chain links TRBV6-2 or TRBV6-3 with TRBJ2-1, with 7 bases lining up with TRBD1. The CDR3 contains 15 residues. Losses at the gene ends were 7 bases for V and 3 bases for J; bases not matched to a gene: 9. Germline-derived CDR1 and CDR2 are MNHEY and SVGEGT. The CDR3 nucleotides are TGTGCCAGCACCACACGGGCAGGGGGCTACAATGAGCAGTTCTTC. Amino acid sequence: CASTTRAGGYNEQFF.